This paragraph covers one T cell receptor beta chain sequence. The sample belongs to a study of control samples from healthy donors and cancer patients. Produced via immunoSEQ multiplex PCR; TCRdb's table is partial and in-frame only. The profile shows around 80,000 clones, roughly 88% of them singletons. The receptor's source is a woman aged 50 to 60 in good health. Sequenced sample: blood.

DNA for the CDR3: TGTGCCAGCAGCCAAACACTCAACCTAGCGGGGGGGCCGCATGAGCAGTTCTTC. This translates into CASSQTLNLAGGPHEQFF. J is TRBJ2-1 and V is TRBV3-1 (or the pseudogene TRBV3-2); TRBD2 aligns across 12 bases. The CDR3 has 18 amino acids. Trimming removed 2 bases from V and 8 bases from J; junction bases left unmatched: 13. CDR1 is LGHDT, CDR2 YNNKEL, per germline (reference sequence).